Detailed here is one T cell receptor beta chain. Its antigen is not known. The data derive from a study of PD-1 blockade in classical Hodgkin lymphoma. Study-level points and caveats: By C4D1, diversity of CD4+ TCRs had risen significantly, whereas that of CD8+ TCRs had not. Those achieving complete response showed baseline diversity like newly diagnosed patients.

The CDR3 covers 13 residues. Germline CDR1 is KGHSH and CDR2 is LQKENI. V was shortened by 4 bases and J by 1 base, with 7 bases between the two germline ends. The time point here: cycle 4 day 1 (C4D1), after 5 to 7 weeks of nivolumab. In every patient, relapse followed autologous stem cell transplantation, while exposure to brentuximab vedotin differed. Data came from immunoSEQ multiplex PCR; TCRdb stores just in-frame clones and leaves some out. The sample records about 25,000 clones, around 74% being singletons. The receptor was derived from a human donor with classical Hodgkin lymphoma. Source: peripheral blood mononuclear cells (PBMCs), taken before the fourth cycle of nivolumab. V gene TRBV18 combines with J gene TRBJ1-1; D gene unclear. In DNA form, the CDR3 reads TGTGCCAGCTCACAGGCCGGGAACACTGAAGCTTTCTTT. Translated: CASSQAGNTEAFF.